This paragraph reports one TCR beta chain. The antigen remains undetermined. V lost 0 bases and J lost 7, with 9 bases in between. CDR3 length: 13 amino acids. The germline CDR1 and CDR2 sequences are LNHNV and YYDKDF (reference sequence). This sample was included in a study of blood T cells in healthy people across ages. Collection of approximately 9.3 milliliters of peripheral blood was performed for each donor. General study results and limits: What prevented conclusive comparison of naive and antigen-experienced cells was that PBMCs were unsorted. Correlation between TCR beta diversity and naive T cell percentage was strong.

Combining a sample-barcoded 5' primer with a J-beta primer mix, a second PCR ran for roughly 6 to 12 cycles. Every individual sample yielded 3 million or more paired-end reads (each containing CDR3). TCRdb fed the 5' RACE reads into MiXCR, producing one record per CDR3 protein. The repertoire holds approximately 1.5 million distinct CDR3 sequences, approximately 43% seen once, with around 4% in the top ten. This rearrangement joins TRBV15 to TRBJ1-1; D perhaps matches TRBD1 (6 bases). The sequencing sample was made of blood. This clonotype originated in a woman under 30 in good health. The DNA of the CDR3 is TGTGCCACCAGCAGAGATGGGACACTTGAAGCTTTCTTT. This encodes CATSRDGTLEAFF. The variable domain in full, completed from reference TRBV15 and TRBJ1-1, reads DAMVIQNPRYQVTQFGKPVTLSCSQTLNHNVMYWYQQKSSQAPKLLFHYYDKDFNNEADTPDNFQSRRPNTSFCFLDIRSPGLGDTAMYLCATSRDGTLEAFFGQGTRLTVV.